The clone carrying this T cell receptor (beta chain) has at least ten counts. No antigen is known for it. cDNA synthesis was performed by 5'RACE with 10-nucleotide random UMIs. MiXCR, applied by TCRdb to the 5' RACE reads, yields one record per CDR3 protein. The data contain 74,000 or so distinct CDR3 sequences, approximately 10% of them seen just once; the ten biggest clones take up less than 2%. The sample originates from a study of neurological immune-mediated disorders. Findings of the study overall: HTLV-1-associated myelopathy displayed the greatest TCR clonal expansion, and multiple sclerosis exhibited the smallest, lower than that of healthy controls.

The V end lost 5 bases, the J end lost 4 bases, and 18 bases lay between the germline ends. CDR3 length: 15 amino acids. Germline V gene data show CDR1 as KGHSH and CDR2 as LQKENI. The source material was PBMCs. The chain combines TRBV18 with TRBJ2-7; weak D call: TRBD1 (5 bases). This sequence originates from a man aged 45-65 years in good health. CDR3 sequence reads: CASSSSQGLVYEQYF. As DNA, the CDR3 is TGTGCCAGCTCATCATCTCAGGGTCTAGTGTACGAGCAGTACTTC.